These 20 T cell receptor beta chains share one sample of origin, sequenced in a study of CD8+CD57+ T cells in acquired aplastic anemia. Genomic DNA constituted the template upon which TCR beta VDJ and CDR3 profiling was performed. TCRdb analysed the reads with MiXCR anew, one entry per CDR3 protein. The sample lists about 81,000 distinct CDR3 sequences, 40% to 55% occurring once. What was sequenced was sorted CD4+, CD8+, or CD8+CD57+ T cells (not recorded which) from PBMCs. These receptors all come from a human donor in good health, serving as a control.

The rearrangement joins TRBV27 to TRBJ2-3, with 7 bases identical to TRBD1. With V trimmed by 1 base and J by 4 bases, 5 bases remained unmatched. This CDR3 has 15 residues. Germline V lookup: CDR1 MNHEY, CDR2 SMNVEV (reference sequence). The CDR3 DNA is TGTGCCAGCAGTTTATACCAACAGGGGCCAGATACGCAGTATTTT. Encoded protein: CASSLYQQGPDTQYF.

CDR3 nucleotides: TGTGCCACCAGACTCGGACACTATGGCTACACCTTC. It specifies CATRLGHYGYTF. The chain uses TRBV25-1 and TRBJ1-2; D is unclear. Per the germline V gene, CDR1 is MGHDK and CDR2 is SYGVNS. The CDR3 covers 12 residues. Trimming took 10 bases from V and 3 from J, leaving 12 bases between them.

The chain combines TRBV5-4 with TRBJ1-2, with D tentatively TRBD1 (5 bases). The CDR3 contains 11 residues. Trimming stripped 10 bases from V and 8 bases from J, with 15 bases between. Germline assignment: CDR1 SGHNT and CDR2 YYREEE (reference sequence). CDR3 sequence reads: CAPGPGEGYTF. CDR3 DNA: TGTGCCCCTGGGCCGGGGGAGGGCTACACCTTC.

This clonotype occurred many times. V is TRBV7-9 and J is TRBJ1-3; D not certain. V was cut by 5 bases and J by 4 bases, with 12 bases left in between. The CDR3 spans 14 residues. Germline-derived CDR1 and CDR2 are SEHNR and FQNEAQ (reference sequence). The CDR3 bases are TGTGCCAGCAGCCCAAACGACGCAGGAAACACCATATATTTT. It encodes CASSPNDAGNTIYF.

This sequence joins TRBV25-1 and TRBJ1-6; tentative D call: TRBD1 (6 bases). Germline CDR1 reads MGHDK; CDR2 reads SYGVNS. The V and J ends lost 2 bases and 4 bases respectively, with 9 bases between them. The CDR3 length is 15 residues. Here the CDR3 reads CASSESTGYNSPLHF. The CDR3 coding sequence is TGTGCCAGCAGTGAAAGTACAGGGTATAATTCACCCCTCCACTTT.

The chain carries TRBV7-3 and TRBJ2-1; 7 positions agree with TRBD2. With V trimmed by 2 bases and J by 5 bases, 0 bases remained unmatched. CDR3 length equals 13 residues. Germline values: CDR1 SGHTA, CDR2 FQGTGA. The DNA of the CDR3 is TGTGCCAGCAGCTTAGGACTAGACAATGAGCAGTTCTTC. The encoded protein is CASSLGLDNEQFF. Based on the CDR3 plus reference TRBV7-3 and TRBJ2-1, the full variable domain is GAGVSQTPSNKVTEKGKYVELRCDPISGHTALYWYRQSLGQGPEFLIYFQGTGAADDSGLPNDRFFAVRPEGSVSTLKIQRTERGDSAVYLCASSLGLDNEQFFGPGTRLTVL.

In its sample, this clonotype was seen many times. V usage is TRBV24-1 and J usage is TRBJ2-3; possibly TRBD1 or TRBD2 for D (5 bases each). The CDR3 is 14 amino acids. The V end lost 9 bases, the J end lost 4 bases, and 16 bases lay between the germline ends. Looked up from germline, CDR1 is KGHDR and CDR2 is SFDVKD. CDR3 DNA: TGTGCCACCTCAACCGAGGTGGGACCAGATACGCAGTATTTT. It translates to CATSTEVGPDTQYF.

The chain's CDR3 is CASSEGRQPNQPQHF. Written as DNA, the CDR3 is TGTGCCAGCAGTGAAGGCCGACAGCCGAATCAGCCCCAGCATTTT. The rearrangement joins TRBV2 to TRBJ1-5, with D maybe TRBD1 (5 bases). Germline V gene data show CDR1 as SNHLY and CDR2 as FYNNEI. The V end was cut by 1 base, the J end by 4 bases, with 11 bases between. This CDR3 comprises 15 residues.

This clonotype was detected only a few times. This sequence joins TRBV27 and TRBJ1-1, with 8 bases fitting TRBD1. Germline loops: CDR1 MNHEY, CDR2 SMNVEV (reference sequence). The V segment lost 4 bases and the J segment 1 base; nucleotides outside the gene matches: 2. The length of the CDR3 is 14 residues. The CDR3 is CASSYGQGNTEAFF. In nucleotides, the CDR3 is TGTGCCAGCAGTTATGGACAGGGGAACACTGAAGCTTTCTTT.

This clonotype was found many times. The V gene is TRBV19, the J gene TRBJ2-1, with D possibly being TRBD2 (5 bases). This CDR3 is built from 15 residues. Trimming stripped 4 bases from V and 0 bases from J, with 10 bases between. Germline V gives CDR1 LNHDA, CDR2 SQIVND (reference sequence). The CDR3 DNA is TGTGCCAGTAGTAATTTAGGACTCTCCTACAATGAGCAGTTCTTC. This translates into CASSNLGLSYNEQFF.

The CDR3 loop reads CATSPVRLQHGYTF. The CDR3 DNA reads as TGTGCCACCAGTCCGGTGAGGCTACAACATGGCTACACCTTC. The V gene is TRBV15, the J gene TRBJ1-2; no reliable D call. The CDR3 contains 14 residues. The V and J ends lost 6 bases and 6 bases respectively, with 17 bases between them. From germline, CDR1 is LNHNV and CDR2 YYDKDF (reference sequence).

The genes are TRBV29-1 and TRBJ1-4; maybe TRBD1 (5 bases). Trimming shortened V by 3 bases and J by 1 base, and 9 bases separated the two germline ends. Germline V gives CDR1 SQVTM, CDR2 ANQGSEA. This CDR3 region has 14 residues. CDR3 bases: TGCAGCGTTGACGCGGGGGGAACTAATGAAAAACTGTTTTTT. Its protein product is CSVDAGGTNEKLFF.

This clonotype occurred many times. J is TRBJ2-3 and V is TRBV10-3, with TRBD2 identical over 16 bases. V lost 3 bases, J lost 0 bases, and 6 bases stayed unmatched. There are 19 residues in the CDR3. Germline V lookup: CDR1 ENHRY, CDR2 SYGVKD. The chain's CDR3 is CAISDPGLAGGGSTDTQYF. CDR3 nucleotides: TGTGCCATCAGTGACCCGGGACTAGCGGGAGGGGGGAGCACAGATACGCAGTATTTT.

This clonotype came up a few times. The chain combines TRBV12-3 or TRBV12-4 with TRBJ2-2; 8 bases align to TRBD1. The V segment lost 6 bases and the J segment 4 bases; nucleotides outside the gene matches: 4. The CDR3 covers 14 residues. The CDR3 loop is CASSKTGVTGELFF. The DNA for the CDR3 is TGTGCCAGCAGCAAGACAGGGGTCACCGGGGAGCTGTTTTTT.

This clonotype was counted between two and nine times. The rearrangement uses TRBV12-3 or TRBV12-4 and TRBJ2-1, with TRBD1 matching over 7 bases. The CDR3 length is 14 residues. V lost 6 bases, J lost 0 bases, and 2 bases stayed unmatched. The CDR3 loop is CASSGTASYNEQFF. CDR3 nucleotide sequence: TGTGCCAGCAGCGGGACAGCCTCCTACAATGAGCAGTTCTTC.

There are many counts of this clonotype. This chain uses TRBV6-4 with TRBJ1-5; 7 bases align to TRBD1. CDR1 and CDR2 (germline): MRHNA, SNTAGT. CDR3 length: 13 residues. The J segment lost 5 bases and the V segment lost 8 bases, leaving 6 bases of the junction unmatched. The CDR3 here is CASADRAHQPQHF. The CDR3 region has the DNA TGTGCCAGCGCCGACAGGGCCCATCAGCCCCAGCATTTT.

This clonotype was seen more than once but under ten times. The chain has TRBV19 and TRBJ1-6, with D maybe TRBD1 (6 bases). V dropped 5 bases and J dropped 7 bases, with 12 bases sitting between them. Germline CDR1 LNHDA, CDR2 SQIVND (reference sequence). The CDR3 length is 14 residues. The CDR3 coding sequence is TGTGCCAGTAGTTACAGGGAAGGGAATTCACCCCTCCACTTT. This encodes CASSYREGNSPLHF.

The rearrangement uses TRBV29-1 and TRBJ2-1; possible D gene TRBD1, 6 bases. Trimming shortened V by 5 bases and J by 1 base, and 15 bases separated the two germline ends. The CDR3 has 15 residues. From germline, CDR1 is SQVTM and CDR2 ANQGSEA. The CDR3 region has the DNA TGCAGCGTTAAAACTCCAGGGGTTTCCTACAATGAGCAGTTCTTC. It encodes CSVKTPGVSYNEQFF.

V and J are TRBV9 and TRBJ2-5, with D possibly being TRBD2 (6 bases). The ends were cut back, 3 bases at V and 5 bases at J, with 11 bases in the middle. Germline CDR1 is SGDLS and CDR2 is YYNGEE. This CDR3 is 13 amino acids long. The DNA of the CDR3 is TGTGCCAGCAGCGGGGGGGAGACGGAGACCCAGTACTTC. Residues: CASSGGETETQYF.

The rearrangement uses TRBV20-1 and TRBJ1-2, with D maybe TRBD1 (5 bases). This CDR3 has 13 amino acids. The ends were cut back, 6 bases at V and 13 bases at J, with 24 bases in the middle. Germline-derived CDR1 and CDR2 are DFQATT and SNEGSKA (reference sequence). CDR3 coding DNA: TGCAGTGCCGAGAGCATACAGGCTTTTAGTAGCACCTTC. This translates into CSAESIQAFSSTF.